The 23 T cell receptor beta chains listed next were all sequenced from one sample in a study of blood T cell repertoires in COVID-19. The data were produced by immunoSEQ multiplex PCR, yet TCRdb's version contains in-frame clones alone and is incomplete. Of about 130,000 clones in the sample, 85% to 90% are singletons; the top ten hold less than 4.5%. Sequenced: peripheral blood. Every receptor here comes from a man in his sixties with COVID-19, enrolled during active disease.

The DNA of the CDR3 is TGTGCCAGCAGCTTTTTGGGGACAGTCGCGGCAGATACGCAGTATTTT. This encodes CASSFLGTVAADTQYF. The chain couples TRBV5-5 to TRBJ2-3, with 7 bases lining up with TRBD1. Germline assignment: CDR1 SGHKS and CDR2 YYEKEE (reference sequence). V trimming: 2 bases; J trimming: 4 bases; junction bases outside the gene matches: 10. The CDR3 has 16 amino acids.

This sequence joins TRBV15 and TRBJ1-2; TRBD1 aligns across 8 bases. V was pared by 1 base and J by 0 bases, with 10 bases of the junction left unmatched. The CDR3 totals 18 residues. The germline gives CDR1 LNHNV, CDR2 YYDKDF (reference sequence). The CDR3 DNA sequence: TGTGCCACCAGCAGAGCTAGAAGGACAGGGACTCCTAACTATGGCTACACCTTC. Its protein is CATSRARRTGTPNYGYTF.

This clone appeared once. This chain connects TRBV6-6 to TRBJ1-2, with 8 bases that match TRBD1. Germline values: CDR1 MNHNY, CDR2 SVGAGI (reference sequence). V was clipped by 2 bases and J by 6 bases; unmatched bases: 5. The CDR3 contains 14 residues. The CDR3 DNA is TGTGCCAGCAGTTACCTGGACAGGGCGGATGGCTACACCTTC. Translated, it gives CASSYLDRADGYTF.

The CDR3 coding sequence is TGTGCCAGCAGACCGGTCCTCAATCAGCCCCAGCATTTT. Translating it yields CASRPVLNQPQHF. V is TRBV28 and J is TRBJ1-5; no reliable D call. The CDR3 runs to 13 residues. With 6 bases removed from V and 3 bases from J, the gap between germline ends came to 9 bases. Per the germline V gene, CDR1 is MDHEN and CDR2 is SYDVKM.

CDR3 nucleotides: TGTGCCAGCAGCTTGGTTACCGGGACAGGTCAGGAAGAAAAACTGTTTTTT. It is translated as CASSLVTGTGQEEKLFF. V is TRBV5-4 and J is TRBJ1-4; TRBD1 matches at 8 bases. The CDR3 length is 17 residues. J was trimmed by 8 bases and V by 0 bases; bases with no gene match: 12. CDR1 and CDR2 from the germline V gene are SGHNT and YYREEE (reference sequence).

This clone appeared a single time. The chain is built from TRBV4-3 and TRBJ1-2; perhaps TRBD1 as D (5 bases). V lost 3 bases to trimming and J lost 8 bases, with 13 bases between them. This CDR3 comprises 13 residues. The germline gives CDR1 LGHNA, CDR2 YSLEER. The CDR3 DNA is TGCGCCAGCAGCCAGGATCTGGGGCGCGGCTACACCTTC. Protein product: CASSQDLGRGYTF.

The chain links TRBV11-2 to TRBJ1-1; D not resolved. This CDR3 is built from 11 residues. Trimming took 6 bases from V and 8 from J, leaving 10 bases between them. CDR1 is SGHAT and CDR2 is FQNNGV in the germline V gene. The CDR3 loop is CASRLQVEAFF. The DNA of the CDR3 is TGTGCCAGCAGGCTGCAGGTAGAAGCTTTCTTT.

V usage is TRBV6-5 and J usage is TRBJ1-2, with 9 bases aligning to TRBD1. This CDR3 spans 15 amino acids. Germline values: CDR1 MNHEY, CDR2 SVGAGI. The trim removed 5 bases at V and 4 bases at J, leaving 8 bases unmatched. CDR3 sequence (DNA): TGTGCCAGCAGTCCGTTCGACAGGGGGGTCTATGGCTACACCTTC. Translation gives CASSPFDRGVYGYTF.

The chain employs TRBV6-6 and TRBJ2-3, with 9 bases matching TRBD1. The germline gives CDR1 MNHNY, CDR2 SVGAGI (reference sequence). V gave up 6 bases and J gave up 2 bases; unmatched junction bases: 9. The CDR3 length is 16 residues. This CDR3 reads CASRSLGQGNTDTQYF. The CDR3 DNA reads TGTGCCAGCAGATCACTGGGACAGGGTAACACAGATACGCAGTATTTT.

This chain joins TRBV7-9 and TRBJ2-7; possible D gene TRBD1, 6 bases. Germline CDR1 reads SEHNR; CDR2 reads FQNEAQ (reference sequence). V dropped 5 bases and J dropped 1 base, with 12 bases sitting between them. This CDR3 region has 14 residues. CDR3 sequence: CASSPRGRSYEQYF. The CDR3 DNA is TGTGCCAGCAGCCCCAGGGGTCGTTCCTACGAGCAGTACTTC.

This clone has a handful of counts. The chain links TRBV7-8 to TRBJ2-2; 11 bases match TRBD2. The CDR3 is 16 residues long. Germline CDR1 reads SGHVS; CDR2 reads FQNEAQ. The ends lost 5 bases at V and 2 bases at J; junction bases unmatched: 4. The CDR3 sequence is CASSALAGENTGELFF. The CDR3 nucleotides read TGTGCCAGCAGCGCACTAGCGGGGGAAAACACCGGGGAGCTGTTTTTT.

This clone appeared a single time. This chain joins TRBV3-1 (or the pseudogene TRBV3-2) and TRBJ2-1, with 11 bases fitting TRBD2. The junction had 5 bases not matched to a gene; V was cut back by 1 base and J by 9 bases. Germline lookup yields CDR1 LGHDT and CDR2 YNNKEL (reference sequence). The CDR3 has 15 amino acids. CDR3 bases: TGTGCCAGCAGCCAAGGTGTAGCGGGGGGGAGTGAGCAGTTCTTC. It translates to CASSQGVAGGSEQFF.

As to this clone: Other nucleotide sequences in the sample specify the same CDR3. This sequence joins TRBV7-3 and TRBJ1-2; 9 bases are shared with TRBD1. The length of the CDR3 is 13 residues. The germline gives CDR1 SGHTA, CDR2 FQGTGA. J lost 4 bases, V lost 5 bases, and 2 bases had no gene match. The CDR3 DNA reads TGTGCCAGCAGCCCGGGACAGGGCTATGGCTACACCTTC. This sequence encodes CASSPGQGYGYTF.

The rearrangement joins TRBV9 to TRBJ2-7; D might be TRBD1 (6 bases). This CDR3 has 15 amino acids. Germline V gene data show CDR1 as SGDLS and CDR2 as YYNGEE. Trimming stripped 2 bases from V and 9 bases from J, with 21 bases between. CDR3 DNA sequence: TGTGCCAGCAGCGTCGACACAGGGAACCCGAGCAGGCAGTACTTC. It translates to CASSVDTGNPSRQYF.

The chain is built from TRBV19 and TRBJ1-2, with D tentatively TRBD1 (6 bases). Trimming stripped 5 bases from V and 3 bases from J, with 10 bases between. The CDR3 is 13 amino acids. Germline-derived CDR1 and CDR2 are LNHDA and SQIVND (reference sequence). The chain's CDR3 is CASSARGYYGYTF. CDR3 DNA sequence: TGTGCCAGTAGTGCCAGGGGTTACTATGGCTACACCTTC.

The chain couples TRBV21-1 to TRBJ1-2. TRBV21-1 is tagged as a pseudogene. The CDR3 covers 14 residues. This CDR3 reads CASSKEGGNYGYTF. CDR3 sequence (DNA): TGTGCCAGCAGCAAAGAAGGAGGGAACTATGGCTACACCTTC.

The CDR3 region has the DNA TGTGCCAGCAGCCCCGAGGCCGGGACAGTCACAGATACGCAGTATTTT. Its protein product is CASSPEAGTVTDTQYF. The genes are TRBV9 and TRBJ2-3; 7 bases are shared with TRBD1. CDR3 size: 16 residues. The germline gives CDR1 SGDLS, CDR2 YYNGEE. V was pared by 4 bases and J by 2 bases, with 10 bases of the junction left unmatched.

The chain links TRBV6-5 to TRBJ2-3; tentative D call: TRBD1 (6 bases). V lost 4 bases, J lost 2 bases, and 10 bases lay in between. Looked up from germline, CDR1 is MNHEY and CDR2 is SVGAGI. The CDR3 totals 14 residues. CDR3 DNA: TGTGCCAGCAGTTTGAACAGGGCCACAGATACGCAGTATTTT. Its translation: CASSLNRATDTQYF.

This chain joins TRBV27 and TRBJ1-2, with TRBD1 as a possible D gene (6 bases). The CDR3 runs to 15 residues. Trimming stripped 6 bases from V and 5 bases from J, with 19 bases between. Germline CDR1 MNHEY, CDR2 SMNVEV (reference sequence). This chain's CDR3 is CASRSGLQGRYGYTF. The DNA of the CDR3 is TGTGCCAGCAGGTCGGGCTTACAGGGACGGTATGGCTACACCTTC.

This sequence joins TRBV5-1 and TRBJ2-7; no definite D call. This CDR3 region has 13 residues. Germline CDR1 and CDR2: SGHRS and YFSETQ. V dropped 0 bases and J dropped 6 bases, with 10 bases sitting between them. In DNA, the CDR3 is TGCGCCAGCAGCTTGGCGGGTTTGGGCGAGCAGTACTTC. This codes for CASSLAGLGEQYF.

CDR3 loop: CASSLGDRVSNQPQHF. CDR3 bases: TGTGCCAGCAGCTTAGGGGACAGGGTTAGCAATCAGCCCCAGCATTTT. The rearrangement uses TRBV7-2 and TRBJ1-5; 9 nucleotides align to TRBD1. V lost 1 base, J lost 0 bases, and 1 base stayed unmatched. Germline V gene sequence: CDR1 SGHTA, CDR2 FQGNSA. The CDR3 is 16 amino acids.

Worth noting for this clone: This specimen includes other DNA sequences encoding the same CDR3. The chain recombines TRBV5-1 with TRBJ2-2, with D uncertain. Trimming stripped 4 bases from V and 1 base from J, with 2 bases between. Germline V lookup: CDR1 SGHRS, CDR2 YFSETQ. The CDR3 runs to 12 residues. This CDR3 is CASSQNTGELFF. Here the CDR3 DNA reads TGCGCCAGCAGCCAGAACACCGGGGAGCTGTTTTTT.

The V gene is TRBV5-5, the J gene TRBJ2-1; D is undetermined. V was pared by 0 bases and J by 8 bases, with 12 bases between. CDR1 and CDR2 (germline): SGHKS, YYEKEE (reference sequence). This CDR3 is 14 amino acids long. As DNA, the CDR3 is TGTGCCAGCAGCTTGGCCTCAAGCATCGATGAGCAGTTCTTC. This encodes CASSLASSIDEQFF.